This TCR beta chain comes out of a study of blood T cell repertoires in COVID-19. Across the study: PBMCs, B-cell-depleted T cells, or T cells were the source of the cDNA or gDNA that made up the material.

The CDR3 has 14 residues. CDR1 is SGHRS, CDR2 YFSETQ, per germline. The assay was immunoSEQ multiplex PCR, and TCRdb's table has in-frame clones only and misses some. The table shows about 350,000 clones, with approximately 86% occurring only once. Concerning this clone: The junction differs from germline at one of its ends, possibly a read error.

Sequenced: peripheral blood. This TCR was sampled from a woman in her sixties or seventies with COVID-19, enrolled during active disease. The chain has TRBV5-1 and TRBJ1-2; TRBD1 is a possible D gene (6 bases). CDR3 bases: TGCGCCAGCAGCTTAACAGGGCGTAACGATGGCTACACCTTC. It encodes CASSLTGRNDGYTF.